Below are 29 T cell receptor beta chains sequenced from a single sample in a study of T cell responses to AZD1222 COVID-19 vaccine. The method was immunoSEQ multiplex PCR; TCRdb's version includes in-frame clones alone and lacks a portion of them. The profile shows approximately 140,000 clones, 75% to 90% of them singletons. This sample comprised peripheral blood, obtained on day 0 of MenACWY control vaccination. The origin of the receptors is an adult in good health.

The chain couples TRBV6-5 to TRBJ2-1, with D maybe TRBD1 (8 bases). Germline CDR1 reads MNHEY; CDR2 reads SVGAGI. The CDR3 length is 15 residues. Deletions cut 5 bases from V and 3 bases from J, with 14 bases between. The CDR3 loop reads CASSPGGTGYNEQFF. CDR3 nucleotide sequence: TGTGCCAGCAGTCCCGGGGGGACAGGCTACAATGAGCAGTTCTTC.

The chain recombines TRBV29-1 with TRBJ1-1; possibly TRBD1 for D (6 bases). The CDR3 totals 13 residues. Germline-derived CDR1 and CDR2 are SQVTM and ANQGSEA. Trimming removed 6 bases from V and 0 bases from J, with 11 bases in between. The CDR3 here is CSVTGHLNTEAFF. In DNA, the CDR3 is TGCAGCGTCACGGGACACCTGAACACTGAAGCTTTCTTT.

The chain uses TRBV2 and TRBJ1-5; D perhaps matches TRBD1 (6 bases). V lost 6 bases and J 6 bases, leaving 12 bases between the germline ends. Germline CDR1 is SNHLY and CDR2 is FYNNEI. The CDR3 is 13 residues long. CDR3 residues: CASRHRETQPQHF. CDR3 DNA sequence: TGTGCCAGCAGACACAGGGAAACTCAGCCCCAGCATTTT.

The gene calls are TRBV11-2 and TRBJ1-4, with D perhaps matching TRBD1 (6 bases). The germline V gene has CDR1 SGHAT and CDR2 FQNNGV. The CDR3 length is 17 residues. Between the trimmed V and J ends, which lost 5 bases and 4 bases, there was a span of 20 bases. The CDR3, as DNA: TGTGCCAGCAGCCCCTCCATGGGGGAACAGGGTAATGAAAAACTGTTTTTT. As protein: CASSPSMGEQGNEKLFF.

The J gene is TRBJ1-5, the V gene TRBV10-3; D is ambiguous. The CDR3 spans 14 residues. V was shortened by 2 bases and J by 4 bases, with 9 bases between the two germline ends. Germline values: CDR1 ENHRY, CDR2 SYGVKD. The CDR3 sequence: CAISEGLGNQPQHF. CDR3 DNA: TGTGCCATCAGTGAGGGGCTAGGAAATCAGCCCCAGCATTTT.

The chain couples TRBV30 to TRBJ2-2; TRBD1 might be the D (5 bases). The germline V and J ends were trimmed by 0 bases and 4 bases, with 9 bases remaining between them. Germline V lookup: CDR1 GTSNPN, CDR2 SVGIG (reference sequence). This CDR3 contains 14 residues. CDR3 DNA sequence: TGTGCCTGGAGTGTTGGGCAGGGCACCGGGGAGCTGTTTTTT. Encoded protein: CAWSVGQGTGELFF.

This clone was observed once. The V gene is TRBV5-1, the J gene TRBJ1-2; D gene unclear. This CDR3 has 15 residues. Germline V gene data show CDR1 as SGHRS and CDR2 as YFSETQ. Trimming took off 0 bases at V and 4 bases at J, with 13 bases between the two ends. DNA for the CDR3: TGCGCCAGCAGCTTGGACCAACTACGAAGCTATGGCTACACCTTC. Residues: CASSLDQLRSYGYTF.

The genes are TRBV28 and TRBJ2-3, with TRBD1 matching 9 bases. The CDR3 is 17 residues long. CDR1 and CDR2 from the germline V gene are MDHEN and SYDVKM. With 3 bases clipped from V and 2 bases from J, the junction kept 9 bases outside the gene matches. CDR3 region: CASSFPPGTGYTDTQYF. CDR3 bases: TGTGCCAGCAGTTTCCCACCCGGGACAGGGTACACAGATACGCAGTATTTT. The whole variable domain, remainder taken from reference TRBV28 and TRBJ2-3, is DVKVTQSSRYLVKRTGEKVFLECVQDMDHENMFWYRQDPGLGLRLIYFSYDVKMKEKGDIPEGYSVSREKKERFSLILESASTNQTSMYLCASSFPPGTGYTDTQYFGPGTRLTVL.

The genes are TRBV6-4 and TRBJ2-1; weak D call: TRBD2 (6 bases). Trimming took off 0 bases at V and 4 bases at J, with 13 bases between the two ends. CDR1 and CDR2 from the germline V gene are MRHNA and SNTAGT. The CDR3 has 16 amino acids. The CDR3 DNA sequence: TGTGCCAGCAGTGACTCGGGCGGGGCAAAGTACAATGAGCAGTTCTTC. It translates to CASSDSGGAKYNEQFF.

This clone was picked up a small number of times. V usage is TRBV7-2 and J usage is TRBJ1-2, with TRBD1 matching 8 bases. CDR1 SGHTA and CDR2 FQGNSA come from the germline V gene. V was pared by 4 bases and J by 2 bases, with 3 bases of the junction left unmatched. CDR3 length: 14 amino acids. The CDR3 DNA is TGTGCCAGCAGCTCCCGGACAGGGAACTATGGCTACACCTTC. This gives the protein CASSSRTGNYGYTF.

The gene calls are TRBV5-6 and TRBJ1-2, with unresolved D. V dropped 0 bases and J dropped 4 bases, with 10 bases sitting between them. The CDR3 is made up of 14 amino acids. CDR1 and CDR2 from the germline V gene are SGHDT and YYEEEE. CDR3 bases: TGTGCCAGCAGCTTGGTACTCACCACCTATGGCTACACCTTC. This encodes CASSLVLTTYGYTF.

This rearrangement joins TRBV4-2 to TRBJ1-6; the match to TRBD1 covers 8 bases. The CDR3 runs 16 residues. Germline CDR1 and CDR2: LGHNA and YNFKEQ. Losses at the gene ends were 0 bases for V and 9 bases for J; bases not matched to a gene: 7. The CDR3 loop is CASSQDGAGGSSPLHF. CDR3 bases: TGTGCCAGCAGCCAAGATGGGGCAGGGGGCAGTTCACCCCTCCACTTT.

The chain is built from TRBV6-7 and TRBJ2-1, with TRBD2 matching over 9 bases. TRBV6-7 is an ORF for which the function is uncertain. The CDR3 runs 17 residues. The V segment lost 5 bases and the J segment 6 bases; nucleotides outside the gene matches: 14. The CDR3 DNA sequence: TGTGCCAGCAGTCCTAGCGGGGAGACCTACCCCTCCAATGAGCAGTTCTTC. Translating gives CASSPSGETYPSNEQFF.

The rearrangement links TRBV19 to TRBJ1-1; perhaps TRBD1 as D (6 bases). The V and J ends lost 1 base and 1 base respectively, with 10 bases between them. Germline-derived CDR1 and CDR2 are LNHDA and SQIVND (reference sequence). The CDR3 spans 15 residues. The CDR3 region has the DNA TGTGCCAGTAGTATAGGAAACAGGGAGAACACTGAAGCTTTCTTT. It yields the protein CASSIGNRENTEAFF.

This clone showed up just once. The chain uses TRBV6-5 and TRBJ2-4; a possible D gene is TRBD2 (6 bases). Trimming left V 2 bases short and J 14 bases short, with 16 bases between. The germline CDR1 and CDR2 sequences are MNHEY and SVGAGI. This CDR3 is 13 amino acids long. The chain's CDR3 is CASSYPGTSREYF. CDR3 coding DNA: TGTGCCAGCAGTTACCCTGGGACTTCCCGGGAGTACTTC.

The rearrangement joins TRBV28 to TRBJ1-4; D not resolved. Germline loops: CDR1 MDHEN, CDR2 SYDVKM. V shed 7 bases and J shed 1 base, with 16 bases lying between them. This CDR3 region has 16 residues. CDR3 bases: TGTGCCAGCATTCCCGCTCTTTTGTTAACTAATGAAAAACTGTTTTTT. This sequence encodes CASIPALLLTNEKLFF.

This clone was found a few times. The V gene is TRBV5-4, the J gene TRBJ2-7; D not resolved. Germline V gene sequence: CDR1 SGHNT, CDR2 YYREEE (reference sequence). V was shortened by 0 bases and J by 2 bases, with 6 bases between the two germline ends. CDR3 length: 13 residues. This CDR3 is CASSLVPAYEQYF. DNA of the CDR3: TGTGCCAGCAGCTTGGTACCCGCCTACGAGCAGTACTTC.

This clone has just a few counts. The chain couples TRBV28 to TRBJ1-1; perhaps TRBD1 as D (5 bases). V was shortened by 2 bases and J by 5 bases, with 9 bases between the two germline ends. Germline V gives CDR1 MDHEN, CDR2 SYDVKM. The CDR3 spans 13 residues. As DNA, the CDR3 is TGTGCCAGCAGTTTAGGGCGGGGGACTGAAGCTTTCTTT. It translates to CASSLGRGTEAFF.

V and J are TRBV12-3 or TRBV12-4 and TRBJ2-5, with no clear D. The CDR3 sequence is 12 residues long. V was trimmed by 3 bases and J by 1 base, leaving 3 bases between them. The CDR3 coding sequence is TGTGCCAGCAGTTTTTTCCAAGAGACCCAGTACTTC. As protein: CASSFFQETQYF.

The chain links TRBV27 to TRBJ2-3; possibly TRBD1 or TRBD2 for D (5 bases each). Deletions cut 1 base from V and 4 bases from J, with 12 bases between. The CDR3 runs to 15 residues. Germline assignment: CDR1 MNHEY and CDR2 SMNVEV (reference sequence). The DNA for the CDR3 is TGTGCCAGCAGTTTATATGGTCAGGGAGCAGATACGCAGTATTTT. Amino acids: CASSLYGQGADTQYF.

The rearrangement links TRBV18 to TRBJ2-6, with 9 bases that match TRBD2. CDR1 is KGHSH, CDR2 LQKENI, per germline. This CDR3 is 19 amino acids long. V was pared by 6 bases and J by 0 bases, with 12 bases of the junction left unmatched. CDR3 sequence: CASSLRDLAGNSGANVLTF. CDR3 coding DNA: TGTGCCAGCTCTCTCCGGGACCTAGCGGGGAACTCTGGGGCCAACGTCCTGACTTTC.

The chain joins TRBV18 to TRBJ1-2; D unclear. Per germline, CDR1 KGHSH and CDR2 LQKENI. This CDR3 is 10 amino acids long. In DNA form, the CDR3 reads TGTGCAACCCGAGGTTATGGCTACACCTTC. It yields the protein CATRGYGYTF. The full variable domain, in which reference TRBV18 and TRBJ1-2 provide the parts outside the CDR3, is NAGVMQNPRHLVRRRGQEARLRCSPMKGHSHVYWYRQLPEEGLKFMVYLQKENIIDESGMPKERFSAEFPKEGPSILRIQQVVRGDSAAYFCATRGYGYTFGSGTRLTVV.

This clone was seen a single time. The V call is TRBV25-1, the J call TRBJ1-1, with D possibly being TRBD1 (5 bases). CDR3 length: 13 residues. The V and J ends lost 8 bases and 5 bases respectively, with 15 bases between them. Germline-derived CDR1 and CDR2 are MGHDK and SYGVNS. CDR3 protein: CASSTRGTTEAFF. CDR3 bases: TGTGCCAGCTCCACCCGGGGCACAACTGAAGCTTTCTTT. Full variable domain (missing parts from reference TRBV25-1 and TRBJ1-1): EADIYQTPRYLVIGTGKKITLECSQTMGHDKMYWYQQDPGMELHLIHYSYGVNSTEKGDLSSESTVSRIRTEHFPLTLESARPSHTSQYLCASSTRGTTEAFFGQGTRLTVV.

V is TRBV5-1 and J is TRBJ2-1, with a possible D match to TRBD2 (5 bases). Germline V gives CDR1 SGHRS, CDR2 YFSETQ. The CDR3 has 13 amino acids. Between the trimmed V and J ends, which lost 2 bases and 5 bases, there was a span of 8 bases. The CDR3 coding sequence is TGCGCCAGCAGCTTCGGGGTTCACAATGAGCAGTTCTTC. Translating gives CASSFGVHNEQFF.

Details on this clone: One end of the junction does not line up with germline, which may come from a read error. The rearrangement joins TRBV18 to TRBJ2-2; D not certain. Per germline, CDR1 KGHSH and CDR2 LQKENI. This CDR3 is built from 16 residues. The chain's CDR3 is CASSPKSGINIGELFF. CDR3 in DNA: TGTGCCAGCTCACCCAAATCTGGGATTAACATCGGGGAGCTGTTTTTT. The full variable domain, completed using reference TRBV18 and TRBJ2-2, is NAGVMQNPRHLVRRRGQEARLRCSPMKGHSHVYWYRQLPEEGLKFMVYLQKENIIDESGMPKERFSAEFPKEGPSILRIQQVVRGDSAAYFCASSPKSGINIGELFFGEGSRLTVL.

The genes are TRBV2 and TRBJ2-3; D may correspond to TRBD1 or TRBD2 (6 bases each). CDR1 and CDR2 from the germline V gene are SNHLY and FYNNEI. The V end was cut by 1 base, the J end by 2 bases, with 10 bases between. The CDR3 has 15 residues. CDR3 DNA: TGTGCCAGCAGTGAAGGCAGGGGACTCACAGATACGCAGTATTTT. As protein: CASSEGRGLTDTQYF. The variable domain in full, with the rest retrieved from reference TRBV2 and TRBJ2-3, is EPEVTQTPSHQVTQMGQEVILRCVPISNHLYFYWYRQILGQKVEFLVSFYNNEISEKSEIFDDQFSVERPDGSNFTLKIRSTKLEDSAMYFCASSEGRGLTDTQYFGPGTRLTVL.

V is TRBV6-5 and J is TRBJ1-1; D is uncertain. CDR3 length: 14 residues. V was shortened by 6 bases and J by 1 base, with 12 bases between the two germline ends. Germline V gene data show CDR1 as MNHEY and CDR2 as SVGAGI. For the CDR3, the DNA is TGTGCCAGCAGCCTTTACGACACGAACACTGAAGCTTTCTTT. As protein: CASSLYDTNTEAFF.

The table lists this clone with a count of one. The chain couples TRBV6-5 to TRBJ1-5; no clear D. Germline CDR1 reads MNHEY; CDR2 reads SVGAGI. This CDR3 contains 13 residues. The germline V and J ends were trimmed by 0 bases and 5 bases, with 5 bases remaining between them. The DNA for the CDR3 is TGTGCCAGCAGTTACTCGGGAGATCAGCCCCAGCATTTT. It yields the protein CASSYSGDQPQHF.

The V call is TRBV7-9, the J call TRBJ2-7; D is possibly TRBD2 (5 bases). The CDR3 is 13 amino acids. Germline V CDR1 and CDR2: SEHNR, FQNEAQ (reference sequence). The V end was cut by 5 bases, the J end by 4 bases, with 12 bases between. The CDR3 region is CASSLPSGYEQYF. The DNA for the CDR3 is TGTGCCAGCAGCCTCCCTTCGGGGTACGAGCAGTACTTC.